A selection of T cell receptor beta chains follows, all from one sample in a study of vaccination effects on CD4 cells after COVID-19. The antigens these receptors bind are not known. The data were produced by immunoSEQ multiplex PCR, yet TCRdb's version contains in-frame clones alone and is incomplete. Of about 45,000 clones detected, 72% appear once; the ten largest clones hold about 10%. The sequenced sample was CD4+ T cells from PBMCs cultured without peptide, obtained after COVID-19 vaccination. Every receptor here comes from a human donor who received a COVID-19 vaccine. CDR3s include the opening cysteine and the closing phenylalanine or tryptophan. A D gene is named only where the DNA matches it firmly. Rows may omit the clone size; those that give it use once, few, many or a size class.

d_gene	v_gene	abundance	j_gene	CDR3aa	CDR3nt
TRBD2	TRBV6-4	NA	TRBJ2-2	CASSDGRATGELFF	TGTGCCAGCAGTGACGGGAGGGCCACCGGGGAGCTGTTTTTT
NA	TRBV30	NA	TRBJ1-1	CAGQRVGAFF	TGTGCCGGGCAGCGAGTGGGGGCTTTCTTT
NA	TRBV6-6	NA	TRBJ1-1	CASRYEGNTEAFF	TGTGCCAGCAGGTATGAGGGTAACACTGAAGCTTTCTTT
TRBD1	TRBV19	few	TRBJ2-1	CASSKQGSSYNEQFF	TGTGCCAGTAGTAAACAGGGGAGCTCCTACAATGAGCAGTTCTTC
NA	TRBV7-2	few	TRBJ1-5	CASSYNNQPQHF	TGTGCCAGCAGCTACAACAATCAGCCCCAGCATTTT
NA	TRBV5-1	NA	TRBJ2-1	CASSLARKQFF	TGCGCCAGCAGCTTGGCCAGGAAGCAGTTCTTC
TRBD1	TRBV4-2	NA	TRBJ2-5	CASSPYFPGQDQETQYF	TGTGCCAGCAGCCCGTATTTTCCGGGACAGGACCAAGAGACCCAGTACTTC
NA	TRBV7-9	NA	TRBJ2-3	CASSPMGAYPDTQYF	TGTGCCAGCAGCCCGATGGGGGCGTACCCAGATACGCAGTATTTT
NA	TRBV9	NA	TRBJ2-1	CASSPSSDPSYNEQFF	TGTGCCAGCAGCCCATCTAGCGACCCCTCCTACAATGAGCAGTTCTTC
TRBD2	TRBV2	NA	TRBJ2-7	CASIVAGGPSYEQYF	TGTGCCAGCATTGTAGCGGGAGGGCCATCCTACGAGCAGTACTTC
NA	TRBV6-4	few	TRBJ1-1	CASSDSSRGSEAFF	TGTGCCAGCAGTGACTCGAGCAGGGGATCTGAAGCTTTCTTT
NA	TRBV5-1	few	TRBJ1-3	CASRDGGPGNTIYF	TGCGCCAGCAGGGACGGGGGCCCTGGAAACACCATATATTTT
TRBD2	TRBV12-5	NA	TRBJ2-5	CASGLVRASGIQETQYF	TGTGCTAGTGGTTTGGTAAGGGCTAGCGGGATCCAAGAGACCCAGTACTTC
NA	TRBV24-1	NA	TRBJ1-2	CATSDIGVGDSPYGYTF	TGTGCCACCAGTGATATTGGGGTCGGAGACAGCCCCTATGGCTACACCTTC
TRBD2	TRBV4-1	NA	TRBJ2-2	CASSQEGLVGTGELFF	TGCGCCAGCAGCCAGGAAGGACTAGTGGGCACCGGGGAGCTGTTTTTT
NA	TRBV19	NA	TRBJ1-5	CASSRQPGRQPQHF	TGTGCCAGTAGTAGACAGCCAGGTCGTCAGCCCCAGCATTTT
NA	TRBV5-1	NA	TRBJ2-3	CASLASGGDTQYF	TGCGCCAGCCTTGCTTCAGGGGGGGATACGCAGTATTTT
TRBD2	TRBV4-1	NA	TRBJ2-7	CASSPLGLAGAGTGEQYF	TGCGCCAGCAGCCCGTTGGGACTAGCGGGAGCGGGGACGGGCGAGCAGTACTTC
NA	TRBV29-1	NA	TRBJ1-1	CSVERTTEAFF	TGCAGCGTTGAGCGGACCACTGAAGCTTTCTTT
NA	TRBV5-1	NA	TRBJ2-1	CASSLGAGQYNEQFF	TGCGCCAGCAGCTTGGGGGCGGGACAATACAATGAGCAGTTCTTC
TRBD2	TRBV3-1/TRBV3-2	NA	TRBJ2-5	CASSPPLGTSGEETQYF	TGTGCCAGCAGCCCCCCGCTAGGGACTAGCGGGGAAGAGACCCAGTACTTC
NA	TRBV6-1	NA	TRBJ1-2	CASSEAGQKYGYTF	TGTGCCAGCAGTGAAGCGGGACAAAAATATGGCTACACCTTC
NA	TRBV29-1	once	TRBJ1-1	CSVTMSALEAFF	TGCAGCGTCACCATGAGCGCTCTTGAAGCTTTCTTT
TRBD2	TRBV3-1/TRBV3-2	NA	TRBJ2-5	CASSRSPRGAWETQYF	TGTGCCAGCAGCCGATCGCCGCGGGGGGCTTGGGAGACCCAGTACTTC
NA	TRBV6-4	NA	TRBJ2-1	CASSREIHDEQFF	TGTGCCAGCAGTAGAGAAATACACGATGAGCAGTTCTTC
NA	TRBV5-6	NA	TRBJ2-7	CASSMWTASYEQYF	TGTGCCAGCAGCATGTGGACGGCTTCCTACGAGCAGTACTTC
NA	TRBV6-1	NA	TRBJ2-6	CASSEAGRANVLTF	TGTGCCAGCAGTGAAGCAGGGAGGGCCAACGTCCTGACTTTC
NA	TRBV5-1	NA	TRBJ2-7	CASSLNEGSYEQYF	TGCGCCAGCAGCTTGAATGAAGGGTCCTACGAGCAGTACTTC
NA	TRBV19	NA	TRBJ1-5	CASTPHLDSNQPQHF	TGTGCCAGTACCCCTCATTTGGATAGCAATCAGCCCCAGCATTTT
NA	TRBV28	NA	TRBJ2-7	CASNEQGRTAYEQYF	TGTGCCAGCAATGAACAGGGCCGTACAGCCTACGAGCAGTACTTC
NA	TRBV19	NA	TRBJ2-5	CASSVSLLVQETQYF	TGTGCCAGTAGTGTTTCTCTTCTAGTTCAAGAGACCCAGTACTTC
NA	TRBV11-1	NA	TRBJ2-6	CASSSEWTGANVLTF	TGTGCCAGCAGCTCCGAATGGACTGGGGCCAACGTCCTGACTTTC
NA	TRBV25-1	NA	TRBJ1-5	CASSEPLGQPQHF	TGTGCCAGCAGTGAGCCTTTAGGGCAGCCCCAGCATTTT
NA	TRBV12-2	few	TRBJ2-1	CASRLASIPSGSNEQFF	TGTGCAAGTCGCTTAGCGAGTATCCCTAGCGGGAGCAATGAGCAGTTCTTC
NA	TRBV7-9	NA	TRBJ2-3	CASSRTSTDTQYF	TGTGCCAGCAGTCGAACTAGCACAGATACGCAGTATTTT
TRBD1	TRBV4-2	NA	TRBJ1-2	CASSQGEGGQGAKGYTF	TGTGCCAGCAGCCAAGGCGAAGGGGGACAGGGGGCTAAGGGCTACACCTTC
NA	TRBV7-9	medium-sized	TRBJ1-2	CASSLLRDGEYGYTF	TGTGCCAGCAGCTTGCTAAGGGACGGAGAATATGGCTACACCTTC
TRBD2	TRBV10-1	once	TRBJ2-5	CASSSGLAGTETQYF	TGCGCCAGCAGCTCTGGACTAGCGGGGACGGAGACCCAGTACTTC
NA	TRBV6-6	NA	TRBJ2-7	CASSGVSREQYF	TGTGCCAGCAGTGGGGTCAGTCGCGAGCAGTACTTC
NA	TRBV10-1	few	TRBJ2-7	CASSDWGSYEQYF	TGCGCCAGCAGTGATTGGGGGTCCTACGAGCAGTACTTC
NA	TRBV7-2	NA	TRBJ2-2	CASSSPRGQIDTGELFF	TGTGCCAGCAGCTCCCCCCGGGGTCAGATCGACACCGGGGAGCTGTTTTTT
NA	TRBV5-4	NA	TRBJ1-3	CASSVLGSSGNTIYF	TGTGCCAGCAGCGTGCTGGGCTCCTCTGGAAACACCATATATTTT
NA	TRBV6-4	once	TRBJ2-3	CASRGTGGDTQYF	TGTGCCAGCAGGGGAACTGGGGGAGATACGCAGTATTTT
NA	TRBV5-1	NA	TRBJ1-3	CASSLDRGFSGNTIYF	TGCGCCAGCAGCTTGGATCGGGGCTTCTCTGGAAACACCATATATTTT
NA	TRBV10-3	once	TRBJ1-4	CAISDFMGKLFF	TGTGCCATCAGTGATTTTATGGGAAAACTGTTTTTT
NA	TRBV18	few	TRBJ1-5	CASSPPGGGNQPQHF	TGTGCCAGCTCACCACCGGGGGGCGGGAATCAGCCCCAGCATTTT
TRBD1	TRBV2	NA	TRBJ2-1	CASDGTAFYNEQFF	TGTGCCAGCGACGGGACAGCCTTTTACAATGAGCAGTTCTTC
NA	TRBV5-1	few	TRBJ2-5	CASSLGNEHRVTQYF	TGCGCCAGCAGCTTGGGAAATGAACACCGAGTCACCCAGTACTTC
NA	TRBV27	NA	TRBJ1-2	CASSFGAGSSSGYTF	TGTGCCAGCAGTTTTGGGGCAGGCTCTTCGAGTGGCTACACCTTC
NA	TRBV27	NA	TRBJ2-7	CASSLRGAPYEQYF	TGTGCCAGCAGTCTTAGGGGGGCCCCCTACGAGCAGTACTTC
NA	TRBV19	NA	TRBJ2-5	CASSIGGGTIETQYF	TGTGCCAGTAGTATAGGAGGGGGGACTATCGAGACCCAGTACTTC
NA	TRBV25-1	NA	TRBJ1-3	CASSALDGLMAGNTIYF	TGTGCCAGCAGTGCTTTAGATGGTTTAATGGCCGGAAACACCATATATTTT
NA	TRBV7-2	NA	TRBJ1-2	CASSPRTNGYTF	TGTGCCAGCAGCCCCCGGACAAACGGCTACACCTTC
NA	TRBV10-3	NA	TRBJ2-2	CAIRAGAGANTGELFF	TGTGCCATCAGAGCCGGGGCAGGCGCGAACACCGGGGAGCTGTTTTTT
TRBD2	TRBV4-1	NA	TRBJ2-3	CASSQGLAGGTDTQYF	TGCGCCAGCAGCCAAGGTCTAGCGGGGGGAACAGATACGCAGTATTTT